This T cell receptor beta chain was recovered during a study of CD8+CD57+ T cells in acquired aplastic anemia. Study outcomes and limitations: Common to patients and controls were 25 to 30 CD8+ CDR3 sequences. Any difference that existed in CD8+ Simpson's diversity between patients and controls was not significant.

Flow cytometry had shown expanded CD8+CD57+ cells in the patients chosen for sequencing. There was no therapy given to any patient before the blood sampling took place. Of note for this clonotype: Its target is unknown.

The CDR3 is 14 residues long. V was pared by 3 bases and J by 7 bases, with 7 bases of the junction left unmatched. The germline V gene has CDR1 SNHLY and CDR2 FYNNEI. CDR3 and TCR beta VDJ profiling relied on a genomic DNA template. From the reads, TCRdb called clonotypes with MiXCR, one entry per CDR3 protein. The table includes roughly 290,000 distinct CDR3 sequences, approximately 60% detected once. Sequencing was done on a sample of sorted CD4+, CD8+, or CD8+CD57+ T cells (not recorded which) from PBMCs. This clonotype was sampled from a human donor with aplastic anemia. This rearrangement joins TRBV2 to TRBJ1-1; 8 bases align to TRBD1. The CDR3 nucleotides are TGTGCCAGCAGTGATCGGACAGGGTTGAATGAAGCTTTCTTT. Protein sequence: CASSDRTGLNEAFF. Filled out from reference TRBV2 and TRBJ1-1, the complete variable domain reads EPEVTQTPSHQVTQMGQEVILRCVPISNHLYFYWYRQILGQKVEFLVSFYNNEISEKSEIFDDQFSVERPDGSNFTLKIRSTKLEDSAMYFCASSDRTGLNEAFFGQGTRLTVV.